The next 20 T cell receptor delta chains were all read from a single sample in a study of gamma-delta T cells after stem cell transplantation. TCRdb re-called the RT-PCR reads with CATT. The sample holds more than 950 delta-chain clones; roughly 10% are singletons and the top ten take over 40%. Sequencing was done on a sample of gamma-delta T cells. These receptors all come from a human donor. It is not recorded whose cells these are; they may come from a transplant donor.

In the case of this clone: With only one base between it and a far larger clone, this is likely a read error. The chain joins TRDV2 to TRDJ1; 13 nucleotides align to TRDD3. The germline V gene has CDR1 GEAIGNYY and CDR2 EKD. The CDR3 spans 19 residues. The CDR3 DNA sequence: TGTGCCTGTGACACCCTACTGGGGGATACGCCCATAGACACCGATAGACTCATCTTT. This encodes CACDTLLGDTPIDTDRLIF.

Regarding this clone: This sequence is one base from a far larger clone and is likely a read error. The chain uses TRDV2 and TRDJ1, with 8 bases that match TRDD3. Per germline, CDR1 GEAIGNYY and CDR2 EKD. This CDR3 is 19 amino acids long. In nucleotides, the CDR3 is TGTGCCTGTGACACCGTTTCCTTGGGGGATCGATTACCCACCGATAAACTCACCTTT. Translated: CACDTVSLGDRLPTDKLTF.

With respect to this clone: At one of its ends the junction is not consistent with the germline gene, which may arise from a read error. V gene TRDV2 combines with J gene TRDJ2; the match to TRDD3 covers 13 bases. The CDR3 totals 18 residues. In germline, CDR1 is GEAIGNYY, CDR2 EKD. Written as DNA, the CDR3 is TGTGCCTGTGACGGGGGAACTGGGGGATACGGAGGCAGGGCACAGCTCTTCTTT. Its protein product is CACDGGTGGYGGRAQLFF.

Only a few counts were recorded for this clone. This likely stems from a read error, as it lies one base from a far larger clone. Other DNA sequences in this specimen translate into the identical CDR3. The chain carries TRDV2 and TRDJ1; 9 bases fit TRDD3. CDR1 and CDR2 from the germline V gene are GEAIGNYY and EKD. CDR3 size: 19 residues. Losses at the gene ends were 0 bases for V and 1 base for J; bases not matched to a gene: 14. The DNA of the CDR3 is TGTGCCTGTGACACCGTTTCCCTGGGGGATCGATTACCCACCGATAAACTCATCTTT. Encoded protein: CACDTVSLGDRLPTDKLIF.

In this sample, this clone turned up a few times. TCRdb pairs this DNA with a much larger clone's protein that differs at residue 13, likely a read error; the protein shown was translated from the DNA. The V and J genes are TRDV2 and TRDJ1; D is unclear. Germline-derived CDR1 and CDR2 are GEAIGNYY and EKD. The length of the CDR3 is 16 residues. The CDR3 nucleotides read TGTGCCTGTGACACCGTTGGGACCCCGTACACCGATAGACTCATCTTT. It codes for CACDTVGTPYTDRLIF.

Of note for this clone: A clone one base away is much larger, so this may be a read error. The same CDR3 arises from other DNA sequences in this sample as well. The chain couples TRDV1 to TRDJ1; the match to TRDD3 covers 13 bases. The CDR3 spans 21 residues. In germline, CDR1 is TSWWSYY, CDR2 QGS. The CDR3 DNA is TGTGCTCTTGGAGAACTGAGAAATCCCACTGGGGGATACGAGAGTAGCGATAAACTCATCTTT. This gives the protein CALGELRNPTGGYESSDKLIF.

The chain recombines TRDV2 with TRDJ3, with D maybe TRDD3 (6 bases). V was trimmed by 3 bases and J by 18 bases, leaving 38 bases between them. CDR1 is GEAIGNYY and CDR2 is EKD in the germline V gene. The CDR3 runs 20 residues. CDR3 in amino acids: CACDPAPGDVRSCDTRPMFF. In DNA form, the CDR3 reads TGTGCCTGTGACCCCGCCCCTGGGGACGTCCGCTCCTGTGACACCCGCCCGATGTTTTTC.

By proportion, this clone is medium-sized. A clone one base away is much larger, so this may be a read error. Other DNA sequences in the same sample also yield this CDR3. The chain combines TRDV2 with TRDJ1; no clear D. The CDR3 is 15 residues long. V was trimmed by 3 bases and J by 2 bases, leaving 15 bases between them. From germline, CDR1 is GEAIGNYY and CDR2 EKD. In DNA, the CDR3 is TGTGCCTGTGACTCCCTAGTAGGGAGGACCGATAAACTCATCTTT. Residues: CACDSLVGRTDKLIF.

This clone has more than one count but fewer than ten. At residue 9, the DNA translation does not agree with TCRdb's protein; the protein displayed here is the one encoded by the DNA. The chain links TRDV2 to TRDJ3; 9 positions agree with TRDD3. Germline V CDR1 and CDR2: GEAIGNYY, EKD. The CDR3 runs to 21 residues. CDR3 loop: CACDKLGDPNPEPCDTRQMFF. The CDR3, as DNA: TGTGCCTGTGACAAACTGGGGGACCCCAACCCGGAGCCCTGTGACACCCGACAGATGTTTTTC.

V and J are TRDV2 and TRDJ1; 13 bases fit TRDD3. This CDR3 region has 18 residues. Looked up from germline, CDR1 is GEAIGNYY and CDR2 is EKD. Trimming removed 1 base from V and 8 bases from J; junction bases left unmatched: 15. CDR3: CACDTSTGGYAGNGKLIF. The CDR3 nucleotides are TGTGCCTGTGACACTAGTACTGGGGGATACGCCGGGAACGGGAAACTCATCTTT.

This clone was counted a single time. The chain has TRDV2 and TRDJ3, with 7 bases lining up with TRDD3. From germline, CDR1 is GEAIGNYY and CDR2 EKD. This CDR3 spans 18 amino acids. V trimming: 2 bases; J trimming: 8 bases; junction bases outside the gene matches: 14. The CDR3, as DNA: TGTGCCTGTGACATTCCTGGGGGTCCCTCCTTGTACACCCGACAGATGTTTTTC. This encodes CACDIPGGPSLYTRQMFF.

A word on this clone: This sequence is one base from a far larger clone and is likely a read error. V usage is TRDV2 and J usage is TRDJ1, with 10 bases aligning to TRDD3. V gave up 7 bases and J gave up 7 bases; unmatched junction bases: 8. The CDR3 has 13 residues. Germline V gives CDR1 GEAIGNYY, CDR2 EKD. The CDR3 sequence is CAWDPLGDGKLIF. CDR3 coding DNA: TGTGCCTGGGACCCACTGGGGGATGGTAAACTCATCTTT.

Remarks on this clone: The junction differs from germline at one of its ends, possibly a read error. CDR3 nucleotides: TGTGCCTGTGACACCGTCCCTTCACGGGGGGTACGGGCACCGACCTGGGACACCCGACAGGTGTTTTTC. Translated, it gives CACDTVPSRGVRAPTWDTRQVFF. This rearrangement joins TRDV2 to TRDJ3; D is perhaps TRDD2 or TRDD3 (5 bases each). CDR3 length: 23 residues. CDR1 GEAIGNYY and CDR2 EKD come from the germline V gene.

On this clone itself: This DNA translates differently at residue 13 from the TCRdb protein, which is that of a much larger clone; a read error is likely, and the protein shown is the DNA's own translation. V is TRDV2 and J is TRDJ1, with 10 bases fitting TRDD3. This CDR3 has 16 residues. V was clipped by 1 base and J by 11 bases; unmatched bases: 15. Germline V lookup: CDR1 GEAIGNYY, CDR2 EKD. CDR3 DNA: TGTGCCTGTGACACAGTTGGGGGGGATACGCGGTTACGGCTCATCTTT. Protein sequence: CACDTVGGDTRLRLIF.

About this clone: The amino acid sequence in TCRdb belongs to a much larger clone and departs from this DNA's translation at residue 13, likely a sequencing read error; the sequence shown is translated from the DNA. This sequence joins TRDV2 and TRDJ1; D is unclear. CDR3 length equals 15 residues. CDR1 and CDR2 from the germline V gene are GEAIGNYY and EKD. The CDR3: CACDTLALERGKPIF. The CDR3 DNA reads as TGTGCCTGTGACACCCTGGCACTCGAACGGGGTAAACCCATCTTT.

Sample share makes this clone large (0.1 to 1%). The chain uses TRDV2 and TRDJ4, with 12 bases aligning to TRDD3. Germline lookup yields CDR1 GEAIGNYY and CDR2 EKD. J lost 1 base, V lost 3 bases, and 14 bases had no gene match. The CDR3 extends over 18 amino acids. The CDR3 here is CACDSVLGDTQGLRPLIF. The CDR3, as DNA: TGTGCCTGTGACTCAGTACTGGGGGATACCCAGGGCCTCAGACCCCTGATCTTT.

No call was made for the V gene; the J gene is TRDJ1. CDR3 length: 13 amino acids. The CDR3: CSVSTNYTDKLIF. CDR3 DNA sequence: TGCTCGGTCTCCACTAACTACACCGATAAACTCATCTTT.

This clone has just a few counts. The TCRdb protein comes from a much larger clone and disagrees with this DNA's translation at residue 4, likely due to a read error; the protein given here is derived from the DNA. This chain uses TRDV2 with TRDJ1; 9 bases align to TRDD3. The CDR3 is made up of 17 amino acids. The germline V gene has CDR1 GEAIGNYY and CDR2 EKD. CDR3 coding DNA: TGTGCCTGTGGCACCGCCGAGGGGGATACCTACACCGATAAACTCATCTTT. It codes for CACGTAEGDTYTDKLIF.

This clone is medium-sized by share. A far larger clone differs by one base, so this is likely a read error. This chain uses TRDV2 with TRDJ1; D unclear. The CDR3 spans 18 residues. V lost 4 bases and J 1 base, leaving 24 bases between the germline ends. Germline V gene data show CDR1 as GEAIGNYY and CDR2 as EKD. The CDR3: CACEPMTNTVISTDKLIF. CDR3 coding DNA: TGTGCCTGTGAGCCTATGACCAATACAGTGATCAGCACCGATAAACTCATCTTT.

For this clone: One base separates it from a far larger clone, so it is likely a read error. The genes are TRDV1 and TRDJ2; 8 bases are a match to TRDD3. Germline assignment: CDR1 TSWWSYY and CDR2 QGS. The CDR3 length is 14 residues. DNA of the CDR3: TGTGCTCTTGGCCGGGGGATAGGAGTAGCACGACTCTTCTTT. This codes for CALGRGIGVARLFF.